A selection of T cell receptor beta chains follows, all from one sample in a study of Ad26.COV2.S vaccination and SARS-CoV-2 variants. Measured with immunoSEQ multiplex PCR; TCRdb has only the in-frame clones, and not every one. The sample shows about 480,000 clones, roughly 89% of them seen only once. The sequencing used peripheral blood, collected in a trial of Ad26.COV2.S vaccine versus placebo. The source of these receptors is a person aged 18-65 years who received the Ad26.COV2.S COVID-19 vaccine or a placebo. Both conserved end residues are part of each CDR3. The D gene is left open where the match is weak.

- | TRBJ2-1 | TRBV24-1 | CATSDPLYRQGEQFF
- | TRBJ1-1 | TRBV28 | CASTTLGGQVGAFF
- | TRBJ2-1 | TRBV28 | CASSLGGEQFF
TRBD1 | TRBJ1-1 | TRBV29-1 | CSVKTGVDTEAFF
TRBD1 | TRBJ1-2 | TRBV28 | CASRVQGGYDYGYTF
- | TRBJ1-2 | TRBV5-1 | CASSLYRAQGYTF
- | TRBJ2-6 | TRBV11-2 | CASSLAGPGANVLTF
- | TRBJ1-1 | TRBV28 | CASRSSGEVAFF
- | TRBJ2-1 | TRBV6-5 | CASRLQGKGEQFF
- | TRBJ1-4 | TRBV7-9 | CASRRGATNEKLFF
TRBD1 | TRBJ1-1 | TRBV5-6 | CASSLDRQGGTEAFF
TRBD1 | TRBJ2-7 | TRBV12-3/TRBV12-4 | CASSPGTAYGQYF
- | TRBJ2-7 | TRBV19 | CASRARVGEQYF
- | TRBJ1-1 | TRBV9 | CASSVDTRSEAFF
TRBD2 | TRBJ2-5 | TRBV7-2 | CASSPPGLAGGRETQYF
TRBD1 | TRBJ2-7 | TRBV6-5 | CASSTGTAYEQYF
TRBD2 | TRBJ2-3 | TRBV27 | CASSYRLAGVGADTQYF
- | TRBJ2-7 | TRBV6-6 | CASSFGQTYEQYF
TRBD1 | TRBJ1-4 | TRBV28 | CASSLTGIGEKLFF
- | TRBJ1-4 | TRBV28 | CASSLQGLGEKLFF
TRBD1 | TRBJ2-2 | TRBV18 | CASSPQPTGGYTGELFF
TRBD1 | TRBJ2-3 | TRBV27 | CASSSQGVSTDTQYF
- | TRBJ2-7 | TRBV6-2/TRBV6-3 | CASSYSILGGKYEQYF
- | TRBJ1-1 | TRBV13 | CASSKRQGMNTEAFF
- | TRBJ1-6 | TRBV27 | CASRDVSSYNSPLHF
- | TRBJ2-1 | TRBV5-5 | CASSPVREQFF